Described below is a single TCR beta chain sequence and its context. This record comes from a study of blood T cell repertoires in COVID-19. Study-wide context: From T cells, B-cell-depleted T cells, or PBMCs came the material, which was cDNA or gDNA.

The authors' processing: Using reference gene primer amplification, nucleated cell counts were estimated. Measured with immunoSEQ multiplex PCR; TCRdb has only the in-frame clones, and not every one. That table furnishes V, J and clone size, whereas the DNA furnished D and trimming. This sample has about 270,000 clones; around 93% occur once, and the top ten carry approximately 2.7%. Self-reported history from a screening survey and questionnaire set each donor's cohort. The sequenced material came from PBMCs or T cells enriched from blood (not recorded which). This receptor was taken from a man in his forties or fifties who had been exposed to COVID-19.

Written as DNA, the CDR3 is TGCGCCAGCAGCTTGGGCCAGGGCGATGAGCAGTTCTTC. This gives the protein CASSLGQGDEQFF. The chain recombines TRBV5-1 with TRBJ2-1, with a possible D match to TRBD1 (5 bases). Trimming removed 0 bases at V and 8 bases at J, with 9 bases between. The CDR3 runs 13 residues. The germline gives CDR1 SGHRS, CDR2 YFSETQ.